One sample yielded the 18 T cell receptor beta chains listed below, sequenced in a study of blood T cell repertoires in COVID-19. Measured with immunoSEQ multiplex PCR; TCRdb has only the in-frame clones, and not every one. The table has a few hundred thousand clones, about 89% seen once. What was sequenced was PBMCs or T cells enriched from blood (not recorded which). Receptors originate from a woman aged 25 to 39 who had recovered from COVID-19.

The rearrangement links TRBV7-2 to TRBJ2-3, with D maybe TRBD1 (7 bases). CDR3 size: 15 residues. Germline V gene lookup returns CDR1 SGHTA and CDR2 FQGNSA. Trimming stripped 5 bases from V and 4 bases from J, with 16 bases between. This chain's CDR3 is CASSGQGGDADTQYF. CDR3 in DNA: TGTGCCAGCAGCGGGCAGGGGGGTGATGCAGATACGCAGTATTTT.

This rearrangement joins TRBV23-1 to TRBJ2-2; D perhaps matches TRBD1 (6 bases). TRBV23-1 belongs to the ORF category, with a function that is uncertain. Trimming stripped 8 bases from V and 2 bases from J, with 12 bases between. There are 14 residues in the CDR3. CDR3 sequence (DNA): TGCGCCAGCCGACCGGACAGTAACACCGGGGAGCTGTTTTTT. Amino acids: CASRPDSNTGELFF.

This sequence joins TRBV27 and TRBJ2-7; 10 nucleotides match TRBD2. CDR1 is MNHEY and CDR2 is SMNVEV in the germline V gene (reference sequence). Trimming at V came to 4 bases and at J to 5 bases, leaving 11 bases not matched to a gene. The CDR3 is 16 residues long. The CDR3 region has the DNA TGTGCCAGCAGTTCTCGGACTAGCGGATCTACCCACGAGCAGTACTTC. Protein sequence: CASSSRTSGSTHEQYF.

Only one count was recorded for this clone. This chain links TRBV9 with TRBJ2-1; 9 nucleotides align to TRBD2. The CDR3 consists of 16 residues. V dropped 0 bases and J dropped 4; count of bases not matched to a gene: 5. Germline-derived CDR1 and CDR2 are SGDLS and YYNGEE. CDR3 nucleotide sequence: TGTGCCAGCAGCGTAGACGGTAGCGGGAGTTACAATGAGCAGTTCTTC. Translating it yields CASSVDGSGSYNEQFF.

Only a few counts were recorded for this clone. The chain combines TRBV30 with TRBJ2-7; TRBD2 is a possible D gene (6 bases). The V gene lost 2 bases and the J gene lost 4 bases, with 6 bases spanning the gap. Per germline, CDR1 GTSNPN and CDR2 SVGIG (reference sequence). The CDR3 is 11 amino acids. CDR3 nucleotide sequence: TGTGCCTGGAGTAGCGGGTACGAGCAGTACTTC. It specifies CAWSSGYEQYF.

The table lists this clone with a few counts. The genes are TRBV7-6 and TRBJ1-2; D call uncertain. V lost 5 bases and J 5 bases, leaving 15 bases between the germline ends. CDR1 is SGHVS and CDR2 is FNYEAQ in the germline V gene. The CDR3 length is 14 residues. The CDR3 sequence is CASSPGRGGYGYTF. The CDR3 bases are TGTGCCAGCAGCCCCGGACGGGGTGGTTATGGCTACACCTTC.

The chain links TRBV19 to TRBJ1-5, with no clear D. The germline V and J ends were trimmed by 6 bases and 4 bases, with 19 bases remaining between them. The CDR3 is made up of 16 amino acids. Germline assignment: CDR1 LNHDA and CDR2 SQIVND (reference sequence). The CDR3 reads CASRYRGDGLNQPQHF. CDR3 DNA: TGTGCCAGTAGATACCGGGGAGACGGGCTTAATCAGCCCCAGCATTTT.

V gene TRBV7-6 combines with J gene TRBJ2-5, with 7 nucleotides matching TRBD1. The junction had 6 bases not matched to a gene; V was cut back by 6 bases and J by 5 bases. Germline V gene sequence: CDR1 SGHVS, CDR2 FNYEAQ. The CDR3 covers 13 residues. The CDR3, as DNA: TGTGCCAGCAGTGACAGGGTGGGGGAGACCCAGTACTTC. Translation: CASSDRVGETQYF.

This clone was detected a few times. The gene calls are TRBV9 and TRBJ1-2, with D unclear. Trimming took 3 bases from V and 8 from J, leaving 29 bases between them. Germline assignment: CDR1 SGDLS and CDR2 YYNGEE. This CDR3 region has 18 residues. In nucleotides, the CDR3 is TGTGCCAGCAGCGCCCTGGGGAGTCCCACGGGCGAAACGAGGGGCTACACCTTC. This encodes CASSALGSPTGETRGYTF.

The J gene is TRBJ1-5, the V gene TRBV6-5; D might be TRBD1 (5 bases). V lost 5 bases and J lost 6, with 11 bases in between. CDR1 is MNHEY, CDR2 SVGAGI, per germline. The CDR3 loop spans 13 amino acids. CDR3 residues: CASSQGSIQPQHF. CDR3 coding DNA: TGTGCCAGCAGTCAGGGATCAATTCAGCCCCAGCATTTT.

This chain uses TRBV28 with TRBJ1-5; 8 bases match TRBD1. After removal of 6 bases from V and 5 bases from J, the junction contained 27 bases not matched to a gene. The CDR3 extends over 21 amino acids. The germline V gene encodes CDR1 MDHEN and CDR2 SYDVKM. CDR3: CASSRPISTGANLIADQPQHF. In DNA form, the CDR3 reads TGTGCCAGCAGCCGACCAATCTCGACAGGGGCTAACCTTATAGCGGATCAGCCCCAGCATTTT.

This clone was detected once. The rearrangement uses TRBV9 and TRBJ2-6; tentative D call: TRBD1 (6 bases). The CDR3 length is 16 residues. Trimming took off 7 bases at V and 0 bases at J, with 14 bases between the two ends. Germline loops: CDR1 SGDLS, CDR2 YYNGEE. CDR3 bases: TGTGCCAGCGCCGCTTGGGGGCTCTCTGGGGCCAACGTCCTGACTTTC. Residues: CASAAWGLSGANVLTF. The whole variable domain, remainder taken from reference TRBV9 and TRBJ2-6, is DSGVTQTPKHLITATGQRVTLRCSPRSGDLSVYWYQQSLDQGLQFLIQYYNGEERAKGNILERFSAQQFPDLHSELNLSSLELGDSALYFCASAAWGLSGANVLTFGAGSRLTVL.

V is TRBV28 and J is TRBJ1-1; 8 positions agree with TRBD1. This CDR3 comprises 16 residues. Trimming took 3 bases from V and 3 from J; bases not matched to a gene: 9. Germline CDR1 is MDHEN and CDR2 is SYDVKM. For the CDR3, the DNA is TGTGCCAGCAGTTTTTCGGCAGGGGGCAGGTACACTGAAGCTTTCTTT. This encodes CASSFSAGGRYTEAFF.

This clone was recorded once. The chain has TRBV7-3 and TRBJ1-1, with D uncertain. V lost 4 bases and J 4 bases, leaving 7 bases between the germline ends. Germline assignment: CDR1 SGHTA and CDR2 FQGTGA. There are 12 residues in the CDR3. This CDR3 is CASSSPGTEAFF. The CDR3 DNA reads as TGTGCCAGCAGCTCGCCGGGCACTGAAGCTTTCTTT.

The gene calls are TRBV7-9 and TRBJ1-1; D is uncertain. The CDR3 sequence is 17 residues long. Germline V lookup: CDR1 SEHNR, CDR2 FQNEAQ (reference sequence). The V gene lost 2 bases and the J gene lost 4 bases, with 20 bases spanning the gap. The CDR3 sequence: CASSLSPGTTPGTEAFF. CDR3 sequence (DNA): TGTGCCAGCAGCTTATCTCCGGGAACCACTCCCGGCACTGAAGCTTTCTTT.

The chain links TRBV25-1 to TRBJ1-1; D remains unclear. CDR1 is MGHDK and CDR2 is SYGVNS in the germline V gene. V was cut by 3 bases and J by 0 bases, with 11 bases left in between. The CDR3 consists of 15 residues. The CDR3, as DNA: TGTGCCAGCAGTGATATGTCCGGGGTGAACACTGAAGCTTTCTTT. Encoded protein: CASSDMSGVNTEAFF.

The chain links TRBV7-2 to TRBJ1-4; TRBD1 matches 9 bases. Per the germline V gene, CDR1 is SGHTA and CDR2 is FQGNSA. With V trimmed by 5 bases and J by 10 bases, 8 bases remained unmatched. The CDR3 has 14 residues. CDR3 DNA: TGTGCCAGCAGCCGTACAGGGGGCGAGGCAAAACTGTTTTTT. It codes for CASSRTGGEAKLFF.

The V gene is TRBV4-2, the J gene TRBJ1-1; TRBD1 matches 7 bases. The CDR3 contains 16 residues. After removal of 1 base from V and 1 base from J, the junction contained 6 bases not matched to a gene. Germline lookup yields CDR1 LGHNA and CDR2 YNFKEQ. CDR3 sequence (DNA): TGTGCCAGCAGCCAAGTTGAGACAGGGACGAACACTGAAGCTTTCTTT. Residues: CASSQVETGTNTEAFF.